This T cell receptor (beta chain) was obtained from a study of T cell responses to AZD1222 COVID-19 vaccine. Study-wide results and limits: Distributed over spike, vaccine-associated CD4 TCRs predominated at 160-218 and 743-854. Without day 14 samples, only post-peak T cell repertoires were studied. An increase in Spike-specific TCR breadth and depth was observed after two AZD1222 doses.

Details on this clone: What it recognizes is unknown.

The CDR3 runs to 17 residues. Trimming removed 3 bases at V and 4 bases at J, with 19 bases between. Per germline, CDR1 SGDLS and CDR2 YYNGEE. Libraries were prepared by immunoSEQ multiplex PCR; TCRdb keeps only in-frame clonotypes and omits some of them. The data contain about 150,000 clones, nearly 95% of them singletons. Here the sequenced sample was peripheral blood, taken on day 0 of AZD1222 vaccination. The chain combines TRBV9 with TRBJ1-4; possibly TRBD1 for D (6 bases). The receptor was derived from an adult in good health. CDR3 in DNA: TGTGCCAGCAGCGAACAGGGTACAAGGGGACTTAATGAAAAACTGTTTTTT. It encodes CASSEQGTRGLNEKLFF.